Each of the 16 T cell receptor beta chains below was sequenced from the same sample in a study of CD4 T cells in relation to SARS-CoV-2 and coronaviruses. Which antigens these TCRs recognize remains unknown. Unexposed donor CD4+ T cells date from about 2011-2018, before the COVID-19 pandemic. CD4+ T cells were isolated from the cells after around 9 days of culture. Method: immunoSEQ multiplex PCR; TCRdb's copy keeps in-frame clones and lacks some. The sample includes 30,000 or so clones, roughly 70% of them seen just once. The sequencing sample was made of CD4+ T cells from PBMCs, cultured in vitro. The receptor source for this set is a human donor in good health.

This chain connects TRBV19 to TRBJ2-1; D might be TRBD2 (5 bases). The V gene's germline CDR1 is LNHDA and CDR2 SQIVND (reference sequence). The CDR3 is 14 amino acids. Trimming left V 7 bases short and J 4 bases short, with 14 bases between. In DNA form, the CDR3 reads TGTGCCAGTAAATCGGCTAGCTCTTACAATGAGCAGTTCTTC. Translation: CASKSASSYNEQFF.

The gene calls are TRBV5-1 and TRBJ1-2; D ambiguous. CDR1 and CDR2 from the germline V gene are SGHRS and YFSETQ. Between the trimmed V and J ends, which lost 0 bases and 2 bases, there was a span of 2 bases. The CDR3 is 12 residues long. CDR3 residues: CASSLENYGYTF. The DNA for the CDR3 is TGCGCCAGCAGCTTGGAAAACTATGGCTACACCTTC.

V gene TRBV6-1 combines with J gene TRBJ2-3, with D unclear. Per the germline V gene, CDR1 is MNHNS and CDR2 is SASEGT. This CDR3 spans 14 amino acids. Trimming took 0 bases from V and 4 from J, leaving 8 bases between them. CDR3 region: CASSEAQPPDTQYF. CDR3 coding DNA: TGTGCCAGCAGTGAAGCGCAGCCTCCAGATACGCAGTATTTT.

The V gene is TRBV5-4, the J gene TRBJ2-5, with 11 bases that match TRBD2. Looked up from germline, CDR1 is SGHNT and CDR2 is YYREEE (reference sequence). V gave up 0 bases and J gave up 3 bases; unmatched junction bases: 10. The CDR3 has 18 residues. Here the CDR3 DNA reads TGTGCCAGCAGCTTGGGGTGGGTCATAGCGGGAGGGGAAGAGACCCAGTACTTC. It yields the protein CASSLGWVIAGGEETQYF.

CDR3 in DNA: TGTGCCAGCAGCCCTACAGGGGGCGAGAATTCACCCCTCCACTTT. It is translated as CASSPTGGENSPLHF. The V call is TRBV11-2, the J call TRBJ1-6; 9 positions match TRBD1. V was clipped by 5 bases and J by 7 bases; unmatched bases: 6. This CDR3 region has 15 residues. Germline assignment: CDR1 SGHAT and CDR2 FQNNGV.

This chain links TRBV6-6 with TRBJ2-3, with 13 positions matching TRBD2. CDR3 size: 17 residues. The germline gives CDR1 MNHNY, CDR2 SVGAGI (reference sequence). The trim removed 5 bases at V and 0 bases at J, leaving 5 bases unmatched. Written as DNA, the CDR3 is TGTGCCAGCAGTCGACCGGGACTAGCGGGAAGCACAGATACGCAGTATTTT. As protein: CASSRPGLAGSTDTQYF.

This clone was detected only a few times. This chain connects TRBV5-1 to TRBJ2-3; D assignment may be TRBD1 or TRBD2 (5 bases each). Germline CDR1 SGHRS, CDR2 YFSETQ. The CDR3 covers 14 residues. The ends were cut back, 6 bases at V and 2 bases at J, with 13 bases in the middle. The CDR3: CASTTGTLTDTQYF. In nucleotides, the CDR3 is TGCGCCAGCACCACCGGGACGCTCACAGATACGCAGTATTTT.

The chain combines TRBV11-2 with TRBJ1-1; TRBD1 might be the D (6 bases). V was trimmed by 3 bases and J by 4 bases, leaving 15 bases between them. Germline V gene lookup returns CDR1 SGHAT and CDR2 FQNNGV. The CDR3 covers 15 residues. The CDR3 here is CASSFRQGMVTEAFF. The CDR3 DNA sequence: TGTGCCAGCAGCTTTCGTCAGGGGATGGTCACTGAAGCTTTCTTT.

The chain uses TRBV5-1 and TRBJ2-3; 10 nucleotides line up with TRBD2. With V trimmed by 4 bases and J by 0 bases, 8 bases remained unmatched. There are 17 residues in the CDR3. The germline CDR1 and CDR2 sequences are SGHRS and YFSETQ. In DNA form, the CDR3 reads TGCGCCAGCAGCCCTTTAGCGGGGGGCTCTAGCACAGATACGCAGTATTTT. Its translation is CASSPLAGGSSTDTQYF.

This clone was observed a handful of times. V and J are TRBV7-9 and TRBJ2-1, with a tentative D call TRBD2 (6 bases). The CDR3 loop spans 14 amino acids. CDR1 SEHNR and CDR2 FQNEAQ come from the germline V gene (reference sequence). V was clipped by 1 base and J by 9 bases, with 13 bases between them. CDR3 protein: CASSLERRAIEQFF. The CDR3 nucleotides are TGTGCCAGCAGCTTAGAGCGGAGGGCGATTGAGCAGTTCTTC. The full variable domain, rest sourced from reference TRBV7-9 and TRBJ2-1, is DTGVSQNPRHKITKRGQNVTFRCDPISEHNRLYWYRQTLGQGPEFLTYFQNEAQLEKSRLLSDRFSAERPKGSFSTLEIQRTEQGDSAMYLCASSLERRAIEQFFGPGTRLTVL.

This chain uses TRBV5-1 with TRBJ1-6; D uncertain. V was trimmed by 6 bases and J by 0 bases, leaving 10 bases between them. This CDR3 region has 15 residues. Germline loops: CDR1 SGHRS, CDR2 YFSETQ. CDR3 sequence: CASTPTSSYNSPLHF. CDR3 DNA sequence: TGCGCCAGCACCCCCACCAGCTCCTATAATTCACCCCTCCACTTT.

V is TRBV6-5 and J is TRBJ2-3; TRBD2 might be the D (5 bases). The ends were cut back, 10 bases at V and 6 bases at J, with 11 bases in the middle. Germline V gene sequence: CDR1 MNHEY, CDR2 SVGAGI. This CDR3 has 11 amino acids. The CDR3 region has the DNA TGTGCCACAAGGCGGGTCGATACGCAGTATTTT. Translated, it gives CATRRVDTQYF.

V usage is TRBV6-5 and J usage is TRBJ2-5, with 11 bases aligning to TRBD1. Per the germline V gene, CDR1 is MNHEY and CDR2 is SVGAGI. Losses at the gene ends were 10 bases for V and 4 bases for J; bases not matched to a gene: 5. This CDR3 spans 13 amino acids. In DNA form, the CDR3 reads TGTGCCACCAGGACAGGGGGCTTAGAGACCCAGTACTTC. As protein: CATRTGGLETQYF.

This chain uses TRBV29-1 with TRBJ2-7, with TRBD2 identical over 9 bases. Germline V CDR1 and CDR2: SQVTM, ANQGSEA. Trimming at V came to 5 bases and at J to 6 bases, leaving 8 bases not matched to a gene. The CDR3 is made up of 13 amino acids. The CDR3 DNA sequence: TGCAGCGTTCGGGTAGCGGGAGTGGGCGAGCAGTACTTC. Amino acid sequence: CSVRVAGVGEQYF.

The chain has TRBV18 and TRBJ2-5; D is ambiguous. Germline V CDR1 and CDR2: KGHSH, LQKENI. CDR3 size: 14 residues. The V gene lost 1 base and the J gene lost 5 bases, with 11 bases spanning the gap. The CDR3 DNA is TGTGCCAGCTCACCACGGGTCGTTGCGGAGACCCAGTACTTC. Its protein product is CASSPRVVAETQYF.

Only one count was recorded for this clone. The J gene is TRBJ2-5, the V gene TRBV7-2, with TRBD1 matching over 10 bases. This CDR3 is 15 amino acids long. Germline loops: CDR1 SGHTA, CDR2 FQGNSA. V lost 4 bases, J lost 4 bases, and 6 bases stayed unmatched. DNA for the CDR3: TGTGCCAGCAGCTCTGACAGGGGGCTGGTAGAGACCCAGTACTTC. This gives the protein CASSSDRGLVETQYF.